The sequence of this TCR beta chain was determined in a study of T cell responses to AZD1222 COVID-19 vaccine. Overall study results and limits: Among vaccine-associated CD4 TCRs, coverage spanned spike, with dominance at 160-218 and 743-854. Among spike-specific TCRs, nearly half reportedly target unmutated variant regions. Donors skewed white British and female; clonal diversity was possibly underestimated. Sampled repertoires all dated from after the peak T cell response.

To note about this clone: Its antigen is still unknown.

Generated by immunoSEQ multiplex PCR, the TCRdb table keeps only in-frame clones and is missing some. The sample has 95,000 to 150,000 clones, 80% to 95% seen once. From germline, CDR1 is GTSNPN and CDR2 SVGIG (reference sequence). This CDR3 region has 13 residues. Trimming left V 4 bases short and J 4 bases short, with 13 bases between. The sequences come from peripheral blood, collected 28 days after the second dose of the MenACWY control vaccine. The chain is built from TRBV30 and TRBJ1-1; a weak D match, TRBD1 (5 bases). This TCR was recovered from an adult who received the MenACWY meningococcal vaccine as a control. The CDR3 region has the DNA TGTGCCTGGACCCCCGCAGGGCCCACTGAAGCTTTCTTT. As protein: CAWTPAGPTEAFF.